This entry lists 23 T cell receptor beta chains sequenced from one sample in a study of radiation and T cells in renal cell carcinoma. Some clones are missing from TCRdb's copy, which holds only in-frame ones; the method was immunoSEQ multiplex PCR. The repertoire consists of roughly 90,000 clones, with approximately 80% occurring once and the leading ten covering 9.4%. Time point described: blood 4 weeks post-SBRT, at nephrectomy. Stated treatment: 15 Gy SBRT to primary tumor, nephrectomy 4 weeks later. Sequences were derived from blood, sampled from a patient whose treatment included radiotherapy and nephrectomy. Receptor source: a man aged 45-60 years with renal cell carcinoma.

J is TRBJ1-4 and V is TRBV6-1; a weak D match, TRBD1 (5 bases). Germline loops: CDR1 MNHNS, CDR2 SASEGT. The germline V and J ends were trimmed by 1 base and 5 bases, with 8 bases remaining between them. This CDR3 is built from 14 residues. DNA of the CDR3: TGTGCCAGCAGTGAAGACGGGGGGAATGAAAAACTGTTTTTT. This codes for CASSEDGGNEKLFF.

The genes are TRBV29-1 and TRBJ1-2, with D possibly being TRBD1 (5 bases). This CDR3 is 14 amino acids long. Germline lookup yields CDR1 SQVTM and CDR2 ANQGSEA. Trimming took off 4 bases at V and 8 bases at J, with 20 bases between the two ends. The CDR3: CSVADRPNAGGYTF. DNA for the CDR3: TGCAGCGTTGCTGACAGACCCAATGCGGGGGGCTACACCTTC.

The CDR3 protein is CASSGLTGYTEAFF. CDR3 in DNA: TGTGCCAGCAGTGGACTGACAGGGTACACTGAAGCTTTCTTT. The chain joins TRBV6-1 to TRBJ1-1; TRBD1 aligns across 7 bases. The ends lost 4 bases at V and 3 bases at J; junction bases unmatched: 5. The CDR3 has 14 amino acids. Germline CDR1 reads MNHNS; CDR2 reads SASEGT.

The V and J genes are TRBV6-5 and TRBJ2-7; tentatively, D is TRBD1 (5 bases). Germline values: CDR1 MNHEY, CDR2 SVGAGI. Trimming took 2 bases from V and 10 from J, leaving 9 bases between them. The CDR3 loop spans 11 amino acids. CDR3 sequence reads: CASSYADTQYF. The CDR3 bases are TGTGCCAGCAGTTACGCGGACACACAGTACTTC.

This clone was counted ten times or more. The chain is built from TRBV2 and TRBJ2-2, with TRBD1 as a possible D gene (5 bases). V was cut by 5 bases and J by 6 bases, with 16 bases left in between. This CDR3 has 15 residues. Germline values: CDR1 SNHLY, CDR2 FYNNEI. CDR3 loop: CASSTEIGVPGELFF. The CDR3, as DNA: TGTGCCAGCAGTACCGAAATAGGGGTCCCCGGGGAGCTGTTTTTT.

The chain uses TRBV7-2 and TRBJ1-2; TRBD1 aligns across 8 bases. V shed 2 bases and J 2 bases; nucleotides not matched to a gene: 10. The CDR3 spans 17 residues. CDR1 and CDR2 (germline): SGHTA, FQGNSA. CDR3 in amino acids: CASSLQGAPRANYGYTF. The CDR3 region has the DNA TGTGCCAGCAGCTTACAGGGGGCCCCAAGGGCGAACTATGGCTACACCTTC.

This clone has just one count. The rearrangement links TRBV11-2 to TRBJ2-2; 8 bases line up with TRBD2. The germline V gene encodes CDR1 SGHAT and CDR2 FQNNGV. V was pared by 5 bases and J by 3 bases, with 8 bases of the junction left unmatched. The CDR3 is 16 residues long. The CDR3 DNA sequence: TGTGCCAGCAGCCCCAGGAGCGGGGGTGACACCGGGGAGCTGTTTTTT. As protein: CASSPRSGGDTGELFF.

This clone was observed a handful of times. The chain combines TRBV29-1 with TRBJ1-1, with a possible D match to TRBD1 (5 bases). Germline V gene data show CDR1 as SQVTM and CDR2 as ANQGSEA. The CDR3 loop spans 12 amino acids. V was pared by 7 bases and J by 3 bases, with 12 bases between. For the CDR3, the DNA is TGCAGCGGCAGGGTCGCGGACACTGAAGCTTTCTTT. It specifies CSGRVADTEAFF.

In its sample, this clone was seen once. This rearrangement joins TRBV5-1 to TRBJ2-7, with D maybe TRBD1 (6 bases). V was shortened by 0 bases and J by 0 bases, with 7 bases between the two germline ends. The CDR3 totals 14 residues. Looked up from germline, CDR1 is SGHRS and CDR2 is YFSETQ. As DNA, the CDR3 is TGCGCCAGCAGCTTGGGGGACAACTCCTACGAGCAGTACTTC. Amino acid sequence: CASSLGDNSYEQYF.

CDR3 loop: CASSSGGGQGQTQYF. CDR3 nucleotide sequence: TGTGCCAGCAGCTCCGGAGGGGGACAGGGCCAGACCCAGTACTTC. The chain joins TRBV7-3 to TRBJ2-5; 9 bases fit TRBD1. CDR3 length: 15 residues. Germline V CDR1 and CDR2: SGHTA, FQGTGA. Losses at the gene ends were 4 bases for V and 6 bases for J; bases not matched to a gene: 9.

V usage is TRBV6-5 and J usage is TRBJ2-5; unclear D gene. Germline lookup yields CDR1 MNHEY and CDR2 SVGAGI. V dropped 8 bases and J dropped 3 bases, with 13 bases sitting between them. CDR3 length: 13 amino acids. CDR3 in amino acids: CASRRRREETQYF. CDR3 in DNA: TGTGCCAGCCGTCGCAGGAGAGAAGAGACCCAGTACTTC.

This chain links TRBV4-3 with TRBJ1-2; D ambiguous. The germline V gene encodes CDR1 LGHNA and CDR2 YSLEER. Trimming stripped 0 bases from V and 5 bases from J, with 13 bases between. The CDR3 sequence is 15 residues long. The CDR3 nucleotides read TGCGCCAGCAGCCAAGATAGCGGGTCAGGATATGGCTACACCTTC. It yields the protein CASSQDSGSGYGYTF.

The V gene is TRBV2, the J gene TRBJ1-1; D may be TRBD1 (6 bases). Per the germline V gene, CDR1 is SNHLY and CDR2 is FYNNEI. The V gene lost 2 bases and the J gene lost 10 bases, with 23 bases spanning the gap. The CDR3 runs to 16 residues. This CDR3 reads CASSERPTGTLGGAFF. In nucleotides, the CDR3 is TGTGCCAGCAGTGAAAGGCCCACCGGGACACTCGGGGGAGCTTTCTTT.

In this sample, this clone turned up once. The chain recombines TRBV27 with TRBJ2-4; D gene ambiguous. The CDR3 covers 10 residues. Germline CDR1 MNHEY, CDR2 SMNVEV (reference sequence). The CDR3 reads CETTGGIQYF. The CDR3 DNA follows: TGTGAGACGACGGGCGGCATTCAGTACTTC.

The chain joins TRBV9 to TRBJ2-7, with D possibly matching TRBD2 (7 bases). Germline CDR1 SGDLS, CDR2 YYNGEE. Trimming removed 0 bases at V and 6 bases at J, with 10 bases between. This CDR3 contains 13 residues. The CDR3 sequence: CASSVAGGREQYF. The CDR3 region has the DNA TGTGCCAGCAGCGTAGCCGGGGGGCGCGAGCAGTACTTC.

This clone has ten or more counts. J is TRBJ1-6 and V is TRBV6-6; TRBD1 matches 11 bases. CDR1 and CDR2 (germline): MNHNY, SVGAGI (reference sequence). Unmatched junction bases numbered 5, after V lost 8 bases and J lost 8 bases. The CDR3 is 14 amino acids. CDR3 region: CASARTGGYSPLHF. CDR3 DNA sequence: TGTGCCAGCGCAAGGACAGGGGGCTATTCACCCCTCCACTTT.

Here the CDR3 DNA reads TGCAGCGGTTCCGGGACCGCAACCTACAATGAGCAGTTCTTC. This translates into CSGSGTATYNEQFF. The chain joins TRBV29-1 to TRBJ2-1, with D perhaps matching TRBD1 or TRBD2 (5 bases each). CDR1 and CDR2 (germline): SQVTM, ANQGSEA. Trimming shortened V by 7 bases and J by 2 bases, and 15 bases separated the two germline ends. This CDR3 is 14 amino acids long.

This chain connects TRBV4-2 to TRBJ1-2; D remains ambiguous. V dropped 0 bases and J dropped 5 bases, with 13 bases sitting between them. Germline V CDR1 and CDR2: LGHNA, YNFKEQ. CDR3 size: 15 residues. CDR3 DNA sequence: TGTGCCAGCAGCCAAGATATTTCAGGAAGATATGGCTACACCTTC. It encodes CASSQDISGRYGYTF.

The V and J genes are TRBV4-1 and TRBJ1-1; 7 bases line up with TRBD1. V gave up 4 bases and J gave up 0 bases; unmatched junction bases: 8. Germline V lookup: CDR1 MGHRA, CDR2 YSYEKL. The CDR3 loop spans 16 amino acids. CDR3 nucleotide sequence: TGCGCCAGCAGCCTCCCGGGACAGTATATGAACACTGAAGCTTTCTTT. This encodes CASSLPGQYMNTEAFF.

The V gene is TRBV11-2, the J gene TRBJ2-6; TRBD1 might be the D (6 bases). Germline V gene sequence: CDR1 SGHAT, CDR2 FQNNGV. With 4 bases removed from V and 0 bases from J, the gap between germline ends came to 7 bases. CDR3 length equals 15 residues. CDR3 nucleotides: TGTGCCAGCAGCTCGGACAGCTCTGGGGCCAACGTCCTGACTTTC. Translating gives CASSSDSSGANVLTF.

This sequence joins TRBV27 and TRBJ2-3; D is tentatively TRBD1 or TRBD2 (5 bases each). The CDR3 extends over 15 amino acids. V was clipped by 7 bases and J by 4 bases, with 18 bases between them. Germline V gene data show CDR1 as MNHEY and CDR2 as SMNVEV (reference sequence). CDR3 region: CASTRGVRTSDTQYF. CDR3 in DNA: TGTGCCAGCACTCGAGGGGTTAGGACTTCAGATACGCAGTATTTT.

The chain combines TRBV4-1 with TRBJ2-1; 8 nucleotides align to TRBD2. The J segment lost 7 bases and the V segment lost 0 bases, leaving 11 bases of the junction unmatched. Germline assignment: CDR1 MGHRA and CDR2 YSYEKL. The CDR3 is 17 residues long. CDR3 sequence (DNA): TGCGCCAGCAGCCAAGATTCGCCGGGAGGGCCGACAAATGAGCAGTTCTTC. Protein sequence: CASSQDSPGGPTNEQFF.

This clone has only one observation. The DNA of the CDR3 is TGCAGTGCTAGAGACGAATACGAGCAGTACTTC. This encodes CSARDEYEQYF. This chain links TRBV20-1 with TRBJ2-7; no clear D gene. CDR1 and CDR2 from the germline V gene are DFQATT and SNEGSKA (reference sequence). CDR3 size: 11 residues. Trimming left V 0 bases short and J 4 bases short, with 4 bases between.